The clone carrying this T cell receptor (beta chain) was seen a handful of times. Its cognate antigen is unknown. A second PCR of roughly 7 to 11 cycles used a sample-barcoded 5' primer and a J-beta primer mix. No fewer than 3 million CDR3-containing paired-end reads came from each sample. TCRdb processed the 5' RACE reads anew with MiXCR; each CDR3 protein has one entry. This sample carries roughly 1.5 million distinct CDR3 sequences, approximately 39% of them seen once, and the ten largest clones take about 4%. This specimen comes from a study of blood T cells in healthy people across ages. CDR1 and CDR2 (germline): MGHRA, YSYEKL. Trimming took 1 base from V and 4 from J, leaving 14 bases between them. The CDR3 spans 16 residues. Study-wide results and caveats: Donor CMV status, an unknown factor, possibly confounded changes in expanded clonotypes. Older individuals had lower TCR beta diversity per million T cells (the decline was roughly linear).

The sequencing input was blood. This clonotype was sampled from a woman aged 18-29 years in good health. The V and J genes are TRBV4-1 and TRBJ1-5; D is perhaps TRBD1 (5 bases). This chain's CDR3 is CASSQGSGTKNQPQHF. Here the CDR3 DNA reads TGCGCCAGCAGCCAAGGGTCAGGGACCAAAAATCAGCCCCAGCATTTT.